This TCR beta chain appears in the sequencing data of a study of immune evolution from preneoplasia to lung adenocarcinoma. This clone was detected only a few times. Clones were read by immunoSEQ multiplex PCR, and TCRdb kept only the in-frame ones, dropping some. The repertoire includes over 3,500 clones, around 77% of them detected once, and more than 6.5% sits in the top ten. The sequence derives from a person aged 55-80 years with lung adenocarcinoma. The sample consisted of FFPE lung adenocarcinoma in situ tissue.

As DNA, the CDR3 is TGTGCCAGTAGTATATCAGGGATAACTAATGAAAAACTGTTTTTT. Its translation is CASSISGITNEKLFF. The rearrangement joins TRBV19 to TRBJ1-4, with D possibly matching TRBD1 (5 bases). This CDR3 has 15 amino acids. Germline CDR1 is LNHDA and CDR2 is SQIVND (reference sequence). Trimming stripped 2 bases from V and 1 base from J, with 8 bases between. The whole variable domain, remainder taken from reference TRBV19 and TRBJ1-4, is DGGITQSPKYLFRKEGQNVTLSCEQNLNHDAMYWYRQDPGQGLRLIYYSQIVNDFQKGDIAEGYSVSREKKESFPLTVTSAQKNPTAFYLCASSISGITNEKLFFGSGTQLSVL.